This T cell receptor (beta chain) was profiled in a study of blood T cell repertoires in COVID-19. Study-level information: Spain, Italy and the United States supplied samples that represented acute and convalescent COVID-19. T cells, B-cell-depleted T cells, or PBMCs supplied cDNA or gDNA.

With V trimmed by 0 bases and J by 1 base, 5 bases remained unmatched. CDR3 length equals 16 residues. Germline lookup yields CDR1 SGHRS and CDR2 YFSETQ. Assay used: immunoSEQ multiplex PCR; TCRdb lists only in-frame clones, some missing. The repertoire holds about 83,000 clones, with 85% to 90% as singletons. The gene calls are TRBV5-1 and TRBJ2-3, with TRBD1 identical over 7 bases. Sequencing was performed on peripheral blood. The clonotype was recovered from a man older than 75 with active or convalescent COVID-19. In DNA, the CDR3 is TGCGCCAGCAGCTTGGTAGGGACAGACCGCACAGATACGCAGTATTTT. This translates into CASSLVGTDRTDTQYF.